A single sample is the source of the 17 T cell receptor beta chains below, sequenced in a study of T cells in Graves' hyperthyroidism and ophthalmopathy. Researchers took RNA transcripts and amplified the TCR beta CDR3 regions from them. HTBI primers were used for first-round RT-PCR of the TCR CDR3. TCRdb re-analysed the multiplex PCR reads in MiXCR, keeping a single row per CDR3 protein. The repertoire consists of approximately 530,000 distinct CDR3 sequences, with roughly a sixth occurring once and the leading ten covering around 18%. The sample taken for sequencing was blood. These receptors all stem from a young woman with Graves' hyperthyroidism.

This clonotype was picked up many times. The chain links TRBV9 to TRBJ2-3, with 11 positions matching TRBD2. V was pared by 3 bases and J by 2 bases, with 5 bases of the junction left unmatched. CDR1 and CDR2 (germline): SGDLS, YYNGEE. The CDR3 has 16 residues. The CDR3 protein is CASSARGLADTDTQYF. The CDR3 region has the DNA TGTGCCAGCAGCGCGAGGGGACTAGCGGACACAGATACGCAGTATTTT.

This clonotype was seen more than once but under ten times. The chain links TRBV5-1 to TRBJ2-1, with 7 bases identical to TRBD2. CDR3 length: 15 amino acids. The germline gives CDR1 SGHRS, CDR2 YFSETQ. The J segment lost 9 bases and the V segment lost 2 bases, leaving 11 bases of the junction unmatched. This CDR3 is CASSFGTTKRSEQFF. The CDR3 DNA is TGCGCCAGCAGCTTTGGGACTACGAAACGTTCTGAGCAGTTCTTC.

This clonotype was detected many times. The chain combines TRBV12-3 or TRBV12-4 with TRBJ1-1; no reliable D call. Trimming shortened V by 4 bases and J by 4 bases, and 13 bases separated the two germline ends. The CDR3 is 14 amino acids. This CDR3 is CASSSPYEGTEAFF. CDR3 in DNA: TGTGCCAGCAGTTCTCCATATGAGGGCACTGAAGCTTTCTTT.

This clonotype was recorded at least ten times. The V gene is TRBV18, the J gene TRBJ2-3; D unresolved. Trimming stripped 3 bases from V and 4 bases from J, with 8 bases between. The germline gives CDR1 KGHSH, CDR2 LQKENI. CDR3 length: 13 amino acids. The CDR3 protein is CASSPPSSDTQYF. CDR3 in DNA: TGTGCCAGCTCACCTCCGTCTTCAGATACGCAGTATTTT.

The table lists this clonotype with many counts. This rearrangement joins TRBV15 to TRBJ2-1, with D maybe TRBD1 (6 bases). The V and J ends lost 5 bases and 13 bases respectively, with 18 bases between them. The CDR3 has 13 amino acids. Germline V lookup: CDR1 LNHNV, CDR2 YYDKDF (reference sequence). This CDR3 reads CATSSWTDSFQFF. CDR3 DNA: TGTGCCACCAGCTCGTGGACAGACTCGTTTCAGTTCTTC.

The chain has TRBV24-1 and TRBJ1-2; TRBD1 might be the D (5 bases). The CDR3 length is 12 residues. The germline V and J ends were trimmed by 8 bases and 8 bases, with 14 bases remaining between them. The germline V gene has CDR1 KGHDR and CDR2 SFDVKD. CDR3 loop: CATKDTREGYTF. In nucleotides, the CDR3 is TGTGCCACCAAGGACACCCGGGAGGGCTACACCTTC.

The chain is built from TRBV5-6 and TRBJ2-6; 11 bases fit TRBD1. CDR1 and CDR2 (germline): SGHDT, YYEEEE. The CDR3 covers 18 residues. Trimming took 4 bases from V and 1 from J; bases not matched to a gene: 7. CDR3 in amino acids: CASSQRTGGISGANVLTF. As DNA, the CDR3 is TGTGCCAGCAGCCAAAGGACAGGGGGCATTTCTGGGGCCAACGTCCTGACTTTC.

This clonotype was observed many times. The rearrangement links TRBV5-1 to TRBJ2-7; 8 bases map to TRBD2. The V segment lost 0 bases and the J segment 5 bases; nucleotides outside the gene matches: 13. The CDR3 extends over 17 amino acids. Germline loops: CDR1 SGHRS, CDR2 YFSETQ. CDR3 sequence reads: CASSLGTSNPEIHEQYF. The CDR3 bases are TGCGCCAGCAGCTTGGGGACTAGCAACCCTGAAATCCACGAGCAGTACTTC.

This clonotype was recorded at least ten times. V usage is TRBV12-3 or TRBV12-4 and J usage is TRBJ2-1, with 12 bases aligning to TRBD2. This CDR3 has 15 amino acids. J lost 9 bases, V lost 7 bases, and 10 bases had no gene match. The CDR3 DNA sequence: TGTGCCAGCAATCTACTAGCGGGAGGTCCTACTGAGCAGTTCTTC. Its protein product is CASNLLAGGPTEQFF.

CDR3 nucleotide sequence: TGTGCCAGCAGGAGGACAGCCAAAACACCCTATGCAACTAATGAAAAACTGTTTTTT. It codes for CASRRTAKTPYATNEKLFF. The V and J genes are TRBV12-3 or TRBV12-4 and TRBJ1-4; tentatively, D is TRBD1 (6 bases). The CDR3 sequence is 19 residues long. With 6 bases removed from V and 0 bases from J, the gap between germline ends came to 23 bases.

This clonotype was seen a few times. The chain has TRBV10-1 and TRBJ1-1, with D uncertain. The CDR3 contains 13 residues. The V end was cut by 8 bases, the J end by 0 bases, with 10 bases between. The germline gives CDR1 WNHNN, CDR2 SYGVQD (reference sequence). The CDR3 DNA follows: TGCGCCAGCCGAGACACCCTGAACACTGAAGCTTTCTTT. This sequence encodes CASRDTLNTEAFF.

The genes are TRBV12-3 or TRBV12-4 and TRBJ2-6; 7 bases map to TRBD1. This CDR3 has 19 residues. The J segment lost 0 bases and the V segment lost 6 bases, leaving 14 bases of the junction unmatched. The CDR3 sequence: CASSSSITGDHSGANVLTF. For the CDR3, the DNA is TGTGCCAGCAGCTCCTCCATCACAGGGGACCACTCTGGGGCCAACGTCCTGACTTTC.

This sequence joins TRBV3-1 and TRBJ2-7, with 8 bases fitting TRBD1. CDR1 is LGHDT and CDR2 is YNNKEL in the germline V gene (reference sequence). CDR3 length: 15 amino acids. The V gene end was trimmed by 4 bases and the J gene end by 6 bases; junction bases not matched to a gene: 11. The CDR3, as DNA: TGTGCCAGCAGCCTTCGACAGGGGCTAGGGCGCGAGCAGTACTTC. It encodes CASSLRQGLGREQYF.

This CDR3 reads CASSWGQAKTSTDTQYF. The CDR3 DNA follows: TGCGCCAGCAGCTGGGGACAGGCGAAGACTAGCACAGATACGCAGTATTTT. The rearrangement joins TRBV5-1 to TRBJ2-3; the match to TRBD1 covers 8 bases. This CDR3 contains 17 residues. Trimming at V came to 3 bases and at J to 0 bases, leaving 9 bases not matched to a gene. CDR1 is SGHRS and CDR2 is YFSETQ in the germline V gene.

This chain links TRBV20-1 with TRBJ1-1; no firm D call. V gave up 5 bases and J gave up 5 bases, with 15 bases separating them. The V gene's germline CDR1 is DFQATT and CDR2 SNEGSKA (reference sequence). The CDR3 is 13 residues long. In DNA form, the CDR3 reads TGCAGTGCTCGTTCCGACTCATTTACTGAAGCTTTCTTT. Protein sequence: CSARSDSFTEAFF.

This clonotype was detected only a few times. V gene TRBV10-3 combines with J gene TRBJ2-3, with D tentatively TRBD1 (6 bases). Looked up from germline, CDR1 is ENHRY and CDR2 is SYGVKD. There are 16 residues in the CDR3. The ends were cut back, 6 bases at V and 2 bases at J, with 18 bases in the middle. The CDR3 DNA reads TGTGCCATCAGCTACATGGGGGCAGCGACCACAGATACGCAGTATTTT. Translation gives CAISYMGAATTDTQYF.

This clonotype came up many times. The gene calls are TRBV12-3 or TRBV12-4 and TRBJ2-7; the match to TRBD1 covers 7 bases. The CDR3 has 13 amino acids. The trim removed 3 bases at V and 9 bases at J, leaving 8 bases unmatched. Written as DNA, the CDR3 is TGTGCCAGCAGTTTCCGGGACAGTTGGGGGCAGTACTTC. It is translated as CASSFRDSWGQYF.